This T cell receptor beta chain was sequenced for a study of T-cell reconstitution after alpha-beta-depleted transplantation in children. Notes on the study in general: Surviving recipient cells, namely T cells and thymic progenitors, were the source of high day-60 TCRbeta diversity in some patients. Expanded graft clones numbering several hundred reportedly gave rise to alpha-beta T cells about two months after transplant.

Germline CDR1 DFQATT, CDR2 SNEGSKA (reference sequence). Germline trimming cut 3 bases from V and 3 bases from J; bases unmatched to any gene: 9. The CDR3 extends over 15 amino acids. For this clonotype: The antigen is undetermined.

This sample's TCRbeta library carried unique molecular identifier barcodes. MiXCR, run by TCRdb on the PCR reads, gives a single entry per CDR3 protein. Here the sample spans 500,000 to 750,000 distinct CDR3 sequences, 10% to 15% being singletons. The rearrangement uses TRBV20-1 and TRBJ2-3; 7 nucleotides line up with TRBD2. This material consisted of PBMCs, mostly from graft donor cells, taken 360 days after TCRalphabeta/CD19-depleted stem cell transplant. The sequence came from a male patient between 5 and 17 years old who had a stem cell transplant for acute myeloid leukemia, so the T cells may come from the graft donor. The CDR3 reads CSASLGASGTDTQYF. DNA of the CDR3: TGCAGTGCTAGTCTAGGGGCTAGCGGAACAGATACGCAGTATTTT.